The 25 T cell receptor beta chains below come from one sample, sequenced in a study of T-cell memory formation after mild COVID-19. Each CDR3 protein gets one entry after TCRdb re-called the 5' RACE reads with MiXCR. The sample has approximately 400,000 distinct CDR3 sequences; 18% are singletons. Sequencing used PBMCs or a T cell subset sorted from them (not recorded which). The receptor set was obtained from a young man who had mild COVID-19 (a few samples of this study predate the infection). Cell type and time point are not known.

This clonotype has a handful of counts. The CDR3 region is CASSWSPSQTIQYF. The CDR3 DNA sequence: TGTGCCAGCAGTTGGAGCCCTAGCCAAACCATTCAGTACTTC. The chain joins TRBV6-2 or TRBV6-3 to TRBJ2-4, with D perhaps matching TRBD2 (5 bases). The CDR3 contains 14 residues. The V gene's germline CDR1 is MNHEY and CDR2 SVGEGT. Trimming removed 4 bases from V and 9 bases from J, with 16 bases in between.

In this sample, this clonotype turned up a few times. The V call is TRBV18, the J call TRBJ2-7; D possibly uses TRBD1 or TRBD2 (5 bases each). Trimming cost V 3 bases and J 2 bases, with 8 bases left between them. This CDR3 has 13 amino acids. The germline gives CDR1 KGHSH, CDR2 LQKENI. CDR3 in DNA: TGTGCCAGCTCACCCCCGGGGCCCTACGAGCAGTACTTC. Translation: CASSPPGPYEQYF.

In this sample, this clonotype turned up a few times. The rearrangement uses TRBV4-1 and TRBJ1-1, with 8 bases fitting TRBD1. This CDR3 region has 14 residues. Trimming took 0 bases from V and 4 from J; bases not matched to a gene: 1. Per the germline V gene, CDR1 is MGHRA and CDR2 is YSYEKL. The CDR3 nucleotides are TGCGCCAGCAGCCAAGAGACAGGGGCCACTGAAGCTTTCTTT. This codes for CASSQETGATEAFF.

The V and J genes are TRBV7-9 and TRBJ2-2; TRBD2 matches 7 bases. The CDR3 contains 15 residues. Germline CDR1 SEHNR, CDR2 FQNEAQ (reference sequence). V gave up 6 bases and J gave up 2 bases; unmatched junction bases: 6. CDR3 sequence (DNA): TGTGCCAGCAGACGGGACTACCCCAACACCGGGGAGCTGTTTTTT. Translating gives CASRRDYPNTGELFF.

The chain couples TRBV6-5 to TRBJ1-4; TRBD1 matches at 7 bases. After removal of 4 bases from V and 10 bases from J, the junction contained 12 bases not matched to a gene. The CDR3 runs to 15 residues. Germline V lookup: CDR1 MNHEY, CDR2 SVGAGI. CDR3 sequence reads: CASSFNRDSRGKLFF. In DNA, the CDR3 is TGTGCCAGCAGTTTCAACCGGGACAGTAGGGGAAAACTGTTTTTT.

This clonotype was picked up a small number of times. The rearrangement uses TRBV7-3 and TRBJ1-1, with TRBD1 matching 7 bases. The CDR3 length is 14 residues. V gave up 6 bases and J gave up 8 bases; unmatched junction bases: 12. CDR1 SGHTA and CDR2 FQGTGA come from the germline V gene. The CDR3 sequence: CASRSTTGIGEAFF. DNA of the CDR3: TGTGCCAGCAGGTCAACGACAGGGATAGGAGAAGCTTTCTTT.

This rearrangement joins TRBV20-1 to TRBJ2-7; 8 bases fit TRBD2. The ends lost 5 bases at V and 2 bases at J; junction bases unmatched: 14. Germline loops: CDR1 DFQATT, CDR2 SNEGSKA (reference sequence). This CDR3 comprises 16 residues. The CDR3 DNA follows: TGCAGTGCTTCCGGACAGTTCCTCGGGGGGGCCTACGAGCAGTACGTC. It encodes CSASGQFLGGAYEQYV.

The rearrangement joins TRBV4-1 to TRBJ2-7; D remains unclear. Per the germline V gene, CDR1 is MGHRA and CDR2 is YSYEKL. Trimming stripped 4 bases from V and 6 bases from J, with 13 bases between. The CDR3 is 13 amino acids. CDR3: CASSRLPGPEQYV. DNA for the CDR3: TGCGCCAGCAGCCGATTGCCCGGGCCCGAGCAGTACGTC.

There are many counts of this clonotype. The junction does not match germline at one end; this may be a read error. The rearrangement links TRBV7-7 to TRBJ2-3, with TRBD2 identical over 9 bases. Germline V gene lookup returns CDR1 SSHAT and CDR2 FNYEAQ (reference sequence). The length of the CDR3 is 15 residues. The CDR3 DNA reads as TGTGCTAGCAGTCCTAGCGGGGAACGCACAGATACGCAGTATTTT. Translating gives CASSPSGERTDTQYF.

The chain employs TRBV28 and TRBJ2-1, with TRBD2 identical over 8 bases. The V gene's germline CDR1 is MDHEN and CDR2 SYDVKM. Trimming at V came to 7 bases and at J to 3 bases, leaving 11 bases not matched to a gene. There are 16 residues in the CDR3. The CDR3: CASTPIGGGHYNEQFF. CDR3 DNA sequence: TGTGCCAGCACTCCAATAGGCGGGGGGCACTACAATGAGCAGTTCTTC.

This clonotype was picked up a small number of times. CDR3 sequence: CASRARGNTGELFF. CDR3 DNA sequence: TGTGCCAGCAGGGCCAGGGGGAACACCGGGGAGCTGTTTTTT. The chain employs TRBV7-6 and TRBJ2-2, with D tentatively TRBD1 (6 bases). The V gene lost 6 bases and the J gene lost 1 base, with 9 bases spanning the gap. The CDR3 has 14 residues. Germline CDR1 SGHVS, CDR2 FNYEAQ.

In its sample, this clonotype was seen a few times. The V gene is TRBV27, the J gene TRBJ2-3; TRBD2 is a possible D gene (5 bases). Per the germline V gene, CDR1 is MNHEY and CDR2 is SMNVEV (reference sequence). V lost 2 bases, J lost 5 bases, and 8 bases lay in between. The CDR3 has 13 residues. The DNA for the CDR3 is TGTGCCAGCAGTTTACTAGCAAGAGATACGCAGTATTTT. Its translation: CASSLLARDTQYF.

The chain couples TRBV4-1 to TRBJ2-3, with D perhaps TRBD1 or TRBD2 (5 bases each). The V gene lost 3 bases and the J gene lost 4 bases, with 8 bases spanning the gap. Per germline, CDR1 MGHRA and CDR2 YSYEKL. The CDR3 is 13 amino acids. The CDR3 loop is CASSHRGADTQYF. The CDR3 DNA follows: TGCGCCAGCAGCCACAGAGGGGCAGATACGCAGTATTTT.

The rearrangement joins TRBV7-2 to TRBJ2-3, with TRBD2 identical over 12 bases. Germline lookup yields CDR1 SGHTA and CDR2 FQGNSA. After removal of 5 bases from V and 3 bases from J, the junction contained 9 bases not matched to a gene. The CDR3 has 17 amino acids. CDR3 DNA sequence: TGTGCCAGCAGCCTTTCTAGCGGGGGGGTCTGGACAGATACGCAGTATTTT. Its translation: CASSLSSGGVWTDTQYF.

This clonotype showed up just once. The chain uses TRBV11-2 and TRBJ2-5, with D perhaps matching TRBD1 or TRBD2 (6 bases each). The germline V gene encodes CDR1 SGHAT and CDR2 FQNNGV. The CDR3 totals 15 residues. Trimming removed 2 bases at V and 1 base at J, with 11 bases between. CDR3 in DNA: TGTGCCAGCAGCTTACGGGGGCCCGTCCAAGAGACCCAGTACTTC. Its translation is CASSLRGPVQETQYF.

The V gene is TRBV15, the J gene TRBJ2-7; D remains unclear. Trimming took off 3 bases at V and 3 bases at J, with 15 bases between the two ends. The CDR3 covers 15 residues. CDR1 LNHNV and CDR2 YYDKDF come from the germline V gene (reference sequence). The CDR3 coding sequence is TGTGCCACCAGCAGGGAAAGGACGGCGGACTACGAGCAGTACTTC. This codes for CATSRERTADYEQYF.

This clonotype was detected a few times. This chain links TRBV10-3 with TRBJ2-7; no clear D gene. Deletions cut 5 bases from V and 0 bases from J, with 26 bases between. This CDR3 spans 19 amino acids. Germline V gives CDR1 ENHRY, CDR2 SYGVKD. CDR3 coding DNA: TGTGCCATCAGTCAAGTTAACGGGCAGGCCAGAAAGTTCTCCTACGAGCAGTACTTC. Encoded protein: CAISQVNGQARKFSYEQYF.

This clonotype was detected ten times or more. V and J are TRBV20-1 and TRBJ2-7, with D unresolved. The CDR3 loop spans 13 amino acids. The germline gives CDR1 DFQATT, CDR2 SNEGSKA (reference sequence). The chain's CDR3 is CRERSDTDYEQYF. Written as DNA, the CDR3 is TGCAGGGAGAGGAGTGACACGGACTACGAGCAGTACTTC.

The V gene is TRBV19, the J gene TRBJ1-4; D call uncertain. This CDR3 has 9 amino acids. Germline lookup yields CDR1 LNHDA and CDR2 SQIVND (reference sequence). Trimming cost V 9 bases and J 10 bases, with 6 bases left between them. This CDR3 is CAREGKLFF. CDR3 nucleotides: TGTGCCAGGGAGGGAAAACTGTTTTTT.

This chain uses TRBV7-2 with TRBJ2-5, with 9 bases aligning to TRBD2. The germline CDR1 and CDR2 sequences are SGHTA and FQGNSA. Germline trimming cut 2 bases from V and 5 bases from J; bases unmatched to any gene: 6. This CDR3 has 15 residues. Written as DNA, the CDR3 is TGTGCCAGCAGCTTACGCGGGGGGGCTTGTGAGACCCAGTACTTC. Translation gives CASSLRGGACETQYF. The whole variable domain, remainder taken from reference TRBV7-2 and TRBJ2-5, is GAGVSQSPSNKVTEKGKDVELRCDPISGHTALYWYRQSLGQGLEFLIYFQGNSAPDKSGLPSDRFSAERTGGSVSTLTIQRTQQEDSAVYLCASSLRGGACETQYFGPGTRLLVL.

This clonotype was counted ten times or more. Germline is not matched at one junction end, which may reflect a read error. The V and J genes are TRBV5-1 and TRBJ2-2; D ambiguous. The CDR3 spans 12 residues. In germline, CDR1 is SGHRS, CDR2 YFSETQ. The CDR3 here is CASSLDTGELFF. The CDR3 region has the DNA TGTGCCAGCAGCTTAGACACCGGGGAGCTGTTTTTT.

This clonotype was observed a handful of times. The chain employs TRBV6-5 and TRBJ2-2; 9 bases fit TRBD1. This CDR3 comprises 16 residues. Per germline, CDR1 MNHEY and CDR2 SVGAGI. The J segment lost 5 bases and the V segment lost 3 bases, leaving 7 bases of the junction unmatched. The CDR3 coding sequence is TGTGCCAGCAGTTATTTACAGGGGGCCGGAACCGGGGAGCTGTTTTTT. This codes for CASSYLQGAGTGELFF.

The CDR3 loop is CASSYKAGAYEQYV. The CDR3 region has the DNA TGTGCCAGCAGTTACAAAGCGGGGGCCTACGAGCAGTACGTC. This chain connects TRBV6-2 or TRBV6-3 to TRBJ2-7, with 8 bases that match TRBD2. CDR1 and CDR2 from the germline V gene are MNHEY and SVGEGT. The V segment lost 2 bases and the J segment 2 bases; nucleotides outside the gene matches: 2. This CDR3 is built from 14 residues.

Of note for this clonotype: Compared with germline, one end of the junction differs, possibly owing to a read error. V gene TRBV30 combines with J gene TRBJ2-1, with 10 bases aligning to TRBD2. Germline assignment: CDR1 GTSNPN and CDR2 SVGIG (reference sequence). The CDR3 is made up of 12 amino acids. The CDR3 here is CAWSVIMGTSAF. CDR3 coding DNA: TGTGCCTGGAGTGTGATTATGGGGACTAGCGCATTC.

V is TRBV2 and J is TRBJ2-2; a weak D match, TRBD1 (5 bases). Germline CDR1 reads SNHLY; CDR2 reads FYNNEI. This CDR3 comprises 14 residues. V lost 0 bases and J lost 7, with 9 bases in between. CDR3 in amino acids: CASSEARVNGELFF. The CDR3 DNA is TGTGCCAGCAGTGAAGCCAGGGTCAACGGGGAGCTGTTTTTT.